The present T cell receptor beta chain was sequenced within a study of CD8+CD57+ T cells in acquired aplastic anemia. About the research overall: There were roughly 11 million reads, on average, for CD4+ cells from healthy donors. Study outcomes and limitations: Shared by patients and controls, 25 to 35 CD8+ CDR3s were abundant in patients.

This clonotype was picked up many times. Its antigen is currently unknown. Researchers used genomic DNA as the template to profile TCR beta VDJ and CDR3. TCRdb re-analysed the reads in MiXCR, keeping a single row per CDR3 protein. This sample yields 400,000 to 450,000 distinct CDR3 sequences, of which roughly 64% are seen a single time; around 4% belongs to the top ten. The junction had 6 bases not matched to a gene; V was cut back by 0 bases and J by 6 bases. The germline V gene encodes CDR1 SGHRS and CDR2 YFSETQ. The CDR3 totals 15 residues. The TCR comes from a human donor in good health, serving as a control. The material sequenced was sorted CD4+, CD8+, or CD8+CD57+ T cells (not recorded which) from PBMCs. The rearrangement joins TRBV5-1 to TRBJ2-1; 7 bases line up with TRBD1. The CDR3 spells CASSLDQGVGNEQFF. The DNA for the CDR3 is TGCGCCAGCAGCTTGGACCAGGGGGTGGGCAATGAGCAGTTCTTC.